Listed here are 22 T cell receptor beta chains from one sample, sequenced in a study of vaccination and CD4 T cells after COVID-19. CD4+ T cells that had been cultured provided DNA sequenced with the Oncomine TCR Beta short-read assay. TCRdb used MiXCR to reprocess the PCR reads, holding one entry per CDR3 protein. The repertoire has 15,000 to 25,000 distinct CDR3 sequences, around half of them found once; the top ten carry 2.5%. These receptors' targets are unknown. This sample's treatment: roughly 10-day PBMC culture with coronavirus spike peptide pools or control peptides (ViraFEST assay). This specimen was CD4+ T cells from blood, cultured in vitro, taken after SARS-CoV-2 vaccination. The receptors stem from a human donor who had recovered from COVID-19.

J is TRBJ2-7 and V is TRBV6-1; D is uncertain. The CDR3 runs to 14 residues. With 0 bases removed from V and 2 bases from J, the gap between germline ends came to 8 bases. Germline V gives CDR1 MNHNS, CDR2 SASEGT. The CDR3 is CASSEAAQAYEQYF. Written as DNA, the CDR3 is TGTGCCAGCAGTGAAGCAGCCCAAGCCTACGAGCAGTACTTC.

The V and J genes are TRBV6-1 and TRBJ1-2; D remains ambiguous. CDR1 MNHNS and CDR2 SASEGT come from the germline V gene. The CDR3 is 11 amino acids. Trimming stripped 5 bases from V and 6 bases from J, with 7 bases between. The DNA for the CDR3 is TGTGCCAGCAGTACCCAGAATGGCTACACCTTC. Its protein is CASSTQNGYTF.

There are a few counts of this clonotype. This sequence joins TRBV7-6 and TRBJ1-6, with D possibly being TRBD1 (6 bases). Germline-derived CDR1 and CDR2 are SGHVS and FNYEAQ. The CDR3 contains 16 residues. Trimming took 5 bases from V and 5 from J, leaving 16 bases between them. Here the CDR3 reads CASSAGAGQNNSPLHF. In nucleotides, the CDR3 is TGTGCCAGCAGCGCAGGGGCAGGGCAAAATAATTCACCCCTCCACTTT.

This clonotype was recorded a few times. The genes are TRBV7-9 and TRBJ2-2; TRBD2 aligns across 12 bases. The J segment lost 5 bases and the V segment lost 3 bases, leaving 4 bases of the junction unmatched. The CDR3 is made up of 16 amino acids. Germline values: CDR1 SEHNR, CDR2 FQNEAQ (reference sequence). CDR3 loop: CASSLVLAGGTGELFF. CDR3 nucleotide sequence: TGTGCCAGCAGCTTGGTTCTAGCGGGAGGGACCGGGGAGCTGTTTTTT.

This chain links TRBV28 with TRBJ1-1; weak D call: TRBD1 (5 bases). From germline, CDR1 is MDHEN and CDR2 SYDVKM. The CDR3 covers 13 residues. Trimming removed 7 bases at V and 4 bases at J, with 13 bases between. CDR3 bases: TGTGCCAGCATCCCGGGGGGGGTCACTGAAGCTTTCTTT. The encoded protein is CASIPGGVTEAFF.

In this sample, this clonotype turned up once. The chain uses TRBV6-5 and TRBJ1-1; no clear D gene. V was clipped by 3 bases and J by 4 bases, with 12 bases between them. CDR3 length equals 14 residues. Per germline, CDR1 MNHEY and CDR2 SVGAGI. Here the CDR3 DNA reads TGTGCCAGCAGTTATTTCCGGGAGAGCACTGAAGCTTTCTTT. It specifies CASSYFRESTEAFF.

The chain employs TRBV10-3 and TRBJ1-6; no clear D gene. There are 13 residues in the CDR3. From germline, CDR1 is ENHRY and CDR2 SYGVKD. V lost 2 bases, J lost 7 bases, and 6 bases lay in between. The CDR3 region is CAISERENSPLHF. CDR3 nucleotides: TGTGCCATCAGTGAGAGGGAAAATTCACCCCTCCACTTT.

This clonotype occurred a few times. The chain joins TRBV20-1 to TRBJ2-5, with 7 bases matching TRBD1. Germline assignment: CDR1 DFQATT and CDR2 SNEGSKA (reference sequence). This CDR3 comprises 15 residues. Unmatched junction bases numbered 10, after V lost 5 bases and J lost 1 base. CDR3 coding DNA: TGCAGTGCTCAGAACCCCAGGGGGACCCAAGAGACCCAGTACTTC. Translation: CSAQNPRGTQETQYF.

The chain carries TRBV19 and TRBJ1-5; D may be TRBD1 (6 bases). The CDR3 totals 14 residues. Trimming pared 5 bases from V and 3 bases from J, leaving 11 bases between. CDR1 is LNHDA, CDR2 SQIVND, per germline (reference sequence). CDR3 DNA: TGTGCCAGTAGTTCGGGGGGCCTCAATCAGCCCCAGCATTTT. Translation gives CASSSGGLNQPQHF.

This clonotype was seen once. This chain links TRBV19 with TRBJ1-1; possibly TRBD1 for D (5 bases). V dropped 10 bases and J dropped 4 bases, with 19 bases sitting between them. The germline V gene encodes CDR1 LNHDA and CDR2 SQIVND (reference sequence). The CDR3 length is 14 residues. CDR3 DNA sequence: TGTGCCACCAAACAGCAGGGTATGAGCACTGAAGCTTTCTTT. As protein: CATKQQGMSTEAFF.

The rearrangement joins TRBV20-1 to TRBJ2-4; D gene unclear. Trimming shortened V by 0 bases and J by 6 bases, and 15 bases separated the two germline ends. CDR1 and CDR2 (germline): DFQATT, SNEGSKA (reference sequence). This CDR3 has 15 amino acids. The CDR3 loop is CSARDSVFSGNIQYF. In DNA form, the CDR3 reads TGCAGTGCTAGAGATTCCGTATTCAGTGGAAACATTCAGTACTTC.

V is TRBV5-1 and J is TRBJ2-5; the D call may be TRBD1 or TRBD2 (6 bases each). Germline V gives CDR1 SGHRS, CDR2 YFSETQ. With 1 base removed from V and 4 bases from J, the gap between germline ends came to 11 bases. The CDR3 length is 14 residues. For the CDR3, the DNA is TGCGCCAGCAGCTTGTCGGGGGCGGCAGAGACCCAGTACTTC. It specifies CASSLSGAAETQYF.

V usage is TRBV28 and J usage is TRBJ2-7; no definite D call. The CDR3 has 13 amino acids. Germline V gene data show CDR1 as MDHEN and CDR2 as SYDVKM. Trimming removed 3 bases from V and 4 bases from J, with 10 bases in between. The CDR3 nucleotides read TGTGCCAGCAGTTTGCTAGGACGATACGAGCAGTACTTC. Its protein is CASSLLGRYEQYF.

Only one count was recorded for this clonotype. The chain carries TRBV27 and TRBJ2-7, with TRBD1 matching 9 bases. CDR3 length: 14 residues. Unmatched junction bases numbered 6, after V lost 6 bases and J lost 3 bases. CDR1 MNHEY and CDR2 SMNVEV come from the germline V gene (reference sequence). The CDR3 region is CASRETGGRYEQYF. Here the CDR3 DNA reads TGTGCCAGCAGGGAGACAGGGGGGCGCTACGAGCAGTACTTC.

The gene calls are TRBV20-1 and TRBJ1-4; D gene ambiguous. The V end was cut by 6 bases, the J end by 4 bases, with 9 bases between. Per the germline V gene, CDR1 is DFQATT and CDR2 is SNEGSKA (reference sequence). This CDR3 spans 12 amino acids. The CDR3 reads CSAAAVNEKLFF. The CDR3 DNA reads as TGCAGTGCCGCGGCCGTTAATGAAAAACTGTTTTTT.

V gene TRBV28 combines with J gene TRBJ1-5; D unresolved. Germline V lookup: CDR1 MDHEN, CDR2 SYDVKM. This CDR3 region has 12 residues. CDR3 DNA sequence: TGTGTGACTGACCGGGGAAATCAGCCCCAGCATTTT. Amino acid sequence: CVTDRGNQPQHF.

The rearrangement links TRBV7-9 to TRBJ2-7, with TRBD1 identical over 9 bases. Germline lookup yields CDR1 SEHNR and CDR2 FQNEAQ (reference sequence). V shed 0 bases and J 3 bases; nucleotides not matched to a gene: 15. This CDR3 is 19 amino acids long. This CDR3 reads CASSLARITGTGIVYEQYF. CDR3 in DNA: TGTGCCAGCAGCTTAGCCCGCATCACAGGGACAGGGATCGTCTACGAGCAGTACTTC.

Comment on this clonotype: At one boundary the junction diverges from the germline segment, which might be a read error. CDR3 nucleotide sequence: TGTGCCAATAGTAACACTCTTCGAGCGGGGGGCCAGTACAATGAGCAGTTCTTC. Translating it yields CANSNTLRAGGQYNEQFF. V is TRBV19 and J is TRBJ2-1; TRBD2 aligns across 9 bases. CDR1 and CDR2 from the germline V gene are LNHDA and SQIVND (reference sequence). The CDR3 runs to 18 residues.

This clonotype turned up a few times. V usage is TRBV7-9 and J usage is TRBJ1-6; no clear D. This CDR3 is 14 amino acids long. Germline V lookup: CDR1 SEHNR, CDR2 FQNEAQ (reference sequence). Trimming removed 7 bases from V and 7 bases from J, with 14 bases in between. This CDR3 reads CASTLGQANSPLHF. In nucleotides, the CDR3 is TGTGCCAGCACCCTGGGTCAGGCGAATTCACCCCTCCACTTT.

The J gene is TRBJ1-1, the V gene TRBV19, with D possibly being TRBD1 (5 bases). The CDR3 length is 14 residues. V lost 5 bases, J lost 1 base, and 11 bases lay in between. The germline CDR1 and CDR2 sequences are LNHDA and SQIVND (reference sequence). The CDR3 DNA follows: TGTGCCAGTAGTCCGGGACGGACGAACACTGAAGCTTTCTTT. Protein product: CASSPGRTNTEAFF.

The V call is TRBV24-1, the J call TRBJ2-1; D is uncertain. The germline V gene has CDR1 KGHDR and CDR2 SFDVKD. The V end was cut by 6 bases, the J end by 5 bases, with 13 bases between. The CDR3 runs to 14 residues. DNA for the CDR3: TGTGCCACCAGTCCGGAAGGCCGAAACAATGAGCAGTTCTTC. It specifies CATSPEGRNNEQFF.

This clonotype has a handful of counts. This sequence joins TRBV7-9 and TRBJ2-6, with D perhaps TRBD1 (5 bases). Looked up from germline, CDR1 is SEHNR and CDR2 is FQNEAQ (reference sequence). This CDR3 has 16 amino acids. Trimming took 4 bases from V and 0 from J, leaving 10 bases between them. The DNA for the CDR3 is TGTGCCAGCAGCTCGACAGATTTCTCTGGGGCCAACGTCCTGACTTTC. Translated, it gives CASSSTDFSGANVLTF.